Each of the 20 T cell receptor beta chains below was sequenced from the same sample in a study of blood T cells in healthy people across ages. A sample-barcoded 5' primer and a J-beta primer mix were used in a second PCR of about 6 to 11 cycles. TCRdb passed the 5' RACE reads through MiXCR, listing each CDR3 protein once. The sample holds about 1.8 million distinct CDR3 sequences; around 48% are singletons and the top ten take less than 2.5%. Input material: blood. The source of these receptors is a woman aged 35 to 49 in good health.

The CDR3 DNA is TGCAGTGCTAGAGGGGGGGGTTCTGGAAACACCATATATTTT. It codes for CSARGGGSGNTIYF. This chain connects TRBV20-1 to TRBJ1-3; D perhaps matches TRBD1 (5 bases). V was clipped by 1 base and J by 1 base, with 8 bases between them. Looked up from germline, CDR1 is DFQATT and CDR2 is SNEGSKA (reference sequence). The CDR3 runs 14 residues.

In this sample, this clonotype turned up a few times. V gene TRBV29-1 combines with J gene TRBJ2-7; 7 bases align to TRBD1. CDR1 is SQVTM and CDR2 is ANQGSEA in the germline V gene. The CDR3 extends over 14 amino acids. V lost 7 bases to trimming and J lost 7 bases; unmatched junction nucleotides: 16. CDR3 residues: CSALHPGTAIEQYF. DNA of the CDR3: TGCAGCGCCCTACATCCCGGGACAGCTATAGAGCAGTACTTC.

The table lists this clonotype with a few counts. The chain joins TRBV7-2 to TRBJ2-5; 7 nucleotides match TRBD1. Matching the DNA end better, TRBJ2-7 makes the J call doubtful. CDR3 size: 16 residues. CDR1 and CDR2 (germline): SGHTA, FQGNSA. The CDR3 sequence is CASSLGGRGIVYEQYF. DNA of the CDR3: TGTGCCAGCAGCTTAGGCGGCAGGGGGATTGTGTACGAGCAGTACTTC.

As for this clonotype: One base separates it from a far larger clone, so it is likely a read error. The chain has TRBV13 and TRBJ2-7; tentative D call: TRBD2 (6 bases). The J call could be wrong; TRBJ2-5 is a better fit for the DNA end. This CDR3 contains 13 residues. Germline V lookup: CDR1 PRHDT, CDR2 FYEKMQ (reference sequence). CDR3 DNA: TGTGCCAGCAGCCCGGGACTCGAAGCGACCCAGTACTTC. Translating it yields CASSPGLEATQYF.

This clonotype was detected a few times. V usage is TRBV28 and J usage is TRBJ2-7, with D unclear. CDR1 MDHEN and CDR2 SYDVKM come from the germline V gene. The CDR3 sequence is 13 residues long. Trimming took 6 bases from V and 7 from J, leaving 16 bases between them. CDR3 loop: CASSAWLESEQYF. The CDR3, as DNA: TGTGCCAGCAGCGCCTGGCTCGAGAGTGAGCAGTACTTC.

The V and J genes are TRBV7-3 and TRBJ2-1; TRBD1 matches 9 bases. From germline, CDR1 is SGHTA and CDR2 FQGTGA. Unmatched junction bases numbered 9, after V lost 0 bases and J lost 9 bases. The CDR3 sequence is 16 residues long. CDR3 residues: CASSLTSGTGSGEQFF. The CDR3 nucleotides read TGTGCCAGCAGCTTAACCTCCGGGACAGGGAGTGGTGAGCAGTTCTTC. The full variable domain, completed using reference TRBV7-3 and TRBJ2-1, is GAGVSQTPSNKVTEKGKYVELRCDPISGHTALYWYRQSLGQGPEFLIYFQGTGAADDSGLPNDRFFAVRPEGSVSTLKIQRTERGDSAVYLCASSLTSGTGSGEQFFGPGTRLTVL.

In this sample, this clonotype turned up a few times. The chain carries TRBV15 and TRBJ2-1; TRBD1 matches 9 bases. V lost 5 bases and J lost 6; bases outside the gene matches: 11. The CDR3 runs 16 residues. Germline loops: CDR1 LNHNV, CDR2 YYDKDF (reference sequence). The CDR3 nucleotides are TGTGCCACCAGCCCCCAAGGGGGACAGGGTGGCAATGAGCAGTTCTTC. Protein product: CATSPQGGQGGNEQFF. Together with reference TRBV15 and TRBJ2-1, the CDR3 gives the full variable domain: DAMVIQNPRYQVTQFGKPVTLSCSQTLNHNVMYWYQQKSSQAPKLLFHYYDKDFNNEADTPDNFQSRRPNTSFCFLDIRSPGLGDTAMYLCATSPQGGQGGNEQFFGPGTRLTVL.

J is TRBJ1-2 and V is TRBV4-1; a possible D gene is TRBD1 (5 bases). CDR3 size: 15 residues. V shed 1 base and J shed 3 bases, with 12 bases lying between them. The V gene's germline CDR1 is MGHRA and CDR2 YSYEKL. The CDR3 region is CASSQVSRGDYGYTF. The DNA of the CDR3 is TGCGCCAGCAGCCAAGTTTCCCGAGGGGACTATGGCTACACCTTC.

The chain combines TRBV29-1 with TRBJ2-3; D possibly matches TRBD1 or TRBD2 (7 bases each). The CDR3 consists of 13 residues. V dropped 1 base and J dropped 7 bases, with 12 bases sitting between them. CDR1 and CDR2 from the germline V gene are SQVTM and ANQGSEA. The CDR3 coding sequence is TGCAGCGTTGAAGGACAGGGAGGGAATACGCAGTATTTT. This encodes CSVEGQGGNTQYF.

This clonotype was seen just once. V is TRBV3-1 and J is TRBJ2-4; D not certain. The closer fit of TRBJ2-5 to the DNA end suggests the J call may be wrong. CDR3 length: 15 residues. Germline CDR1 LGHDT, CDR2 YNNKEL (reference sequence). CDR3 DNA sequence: TGTGCCAGCAGCCAAGACCCATTCACCCAGGAGACCCAGTACTTC. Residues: CASSQDPFTQETQYF.

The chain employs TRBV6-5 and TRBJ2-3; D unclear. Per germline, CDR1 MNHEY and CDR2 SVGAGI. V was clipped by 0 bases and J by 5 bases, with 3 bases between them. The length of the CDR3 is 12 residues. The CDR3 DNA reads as TGTGCCAGCAGTTACTCGCAAGATACGCAGTATTTT. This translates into CASSYSQDTQYF.

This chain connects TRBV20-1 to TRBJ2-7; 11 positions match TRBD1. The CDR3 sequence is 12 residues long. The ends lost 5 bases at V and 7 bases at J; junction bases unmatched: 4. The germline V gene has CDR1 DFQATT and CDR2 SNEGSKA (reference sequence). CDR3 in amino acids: CSAGQGAWEQYF. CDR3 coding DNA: TGCAGTGCTGGACAGGGGGCGTGGGAGCAGTACTTC.

CDR3 in amino acids: CASSLVPRQATNEKLFF. The CDR3 DNA sequence: TGTGCCAGCAGCTTAGTCCCCCGACAGGCAACTAATGAAAAACTGTTTTTT. The chain links TRBV11-2 to TRBJ1-4; D may be TRBD1 (6 bases). This CDR3 spans 17 amino acids. Germline lookup yields CDR1 SGHAT and CDR2 FQNNGV. Trimming shortened V by 1 base and J by 0 bases, and 12 bases separated the two germline ends.

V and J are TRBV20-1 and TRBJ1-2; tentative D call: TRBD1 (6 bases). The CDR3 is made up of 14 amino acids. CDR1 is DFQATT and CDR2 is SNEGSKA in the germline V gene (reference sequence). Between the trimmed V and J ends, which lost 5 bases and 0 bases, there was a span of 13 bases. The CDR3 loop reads CSAHQRGTNYGYTF. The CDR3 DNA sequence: TGCAGTGCTCACCAAAGGGGGACTAACTATGGCTACACCTTC.

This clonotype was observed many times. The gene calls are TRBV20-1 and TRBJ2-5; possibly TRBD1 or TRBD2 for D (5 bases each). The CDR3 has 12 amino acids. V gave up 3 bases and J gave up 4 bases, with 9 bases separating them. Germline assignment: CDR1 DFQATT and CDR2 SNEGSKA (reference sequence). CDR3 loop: CSARGEIETQYF. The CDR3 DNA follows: TGCAGTGCTAGGGGGGAGATAGAGACCCAGTACTTC.

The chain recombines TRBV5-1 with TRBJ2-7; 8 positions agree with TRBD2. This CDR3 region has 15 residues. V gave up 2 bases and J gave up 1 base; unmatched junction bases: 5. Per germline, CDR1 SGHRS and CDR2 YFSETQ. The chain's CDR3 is CASSFAGGQSYEQYF. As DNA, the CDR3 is TGCGCCAGCAGCTTTGCGGGGGGCCAATCCTACGAGCAGTACTTC.

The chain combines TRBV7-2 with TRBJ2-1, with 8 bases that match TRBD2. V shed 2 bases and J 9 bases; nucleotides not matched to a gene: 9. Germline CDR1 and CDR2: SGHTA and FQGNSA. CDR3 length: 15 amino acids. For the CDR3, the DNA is TGTGCCAGCAGCTTACCACCTACGGGGGGGACTGAGCAGTTCTTC. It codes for CASSLPPTGGTEQFF.

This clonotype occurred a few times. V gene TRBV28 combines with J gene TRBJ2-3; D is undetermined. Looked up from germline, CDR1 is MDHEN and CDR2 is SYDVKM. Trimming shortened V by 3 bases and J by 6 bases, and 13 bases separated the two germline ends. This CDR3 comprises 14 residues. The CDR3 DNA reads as TGTGCCAGCAGTTTGCTACAGTTCAAGGATACGCAGTATTTT. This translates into CASSLLQFKDTQYF.

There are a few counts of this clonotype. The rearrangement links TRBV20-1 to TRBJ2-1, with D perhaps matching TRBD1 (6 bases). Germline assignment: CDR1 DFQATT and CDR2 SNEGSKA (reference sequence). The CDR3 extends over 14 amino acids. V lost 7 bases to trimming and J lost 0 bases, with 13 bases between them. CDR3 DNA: TGCAGTGTTGGAGGACAGTTCTCCTACAATGAGCAGTTCTTC. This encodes CSVGGQFSYNEQFF.

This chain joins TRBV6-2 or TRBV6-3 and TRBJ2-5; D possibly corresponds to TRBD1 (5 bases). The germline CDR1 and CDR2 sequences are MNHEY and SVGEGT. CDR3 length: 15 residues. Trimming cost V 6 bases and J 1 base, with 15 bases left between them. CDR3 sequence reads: CASRSSVRAQETQYF. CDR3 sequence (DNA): TGTGCCAGCAGATCATCCGTCAGGGCCCAAGAGACCCAGTACTTC.